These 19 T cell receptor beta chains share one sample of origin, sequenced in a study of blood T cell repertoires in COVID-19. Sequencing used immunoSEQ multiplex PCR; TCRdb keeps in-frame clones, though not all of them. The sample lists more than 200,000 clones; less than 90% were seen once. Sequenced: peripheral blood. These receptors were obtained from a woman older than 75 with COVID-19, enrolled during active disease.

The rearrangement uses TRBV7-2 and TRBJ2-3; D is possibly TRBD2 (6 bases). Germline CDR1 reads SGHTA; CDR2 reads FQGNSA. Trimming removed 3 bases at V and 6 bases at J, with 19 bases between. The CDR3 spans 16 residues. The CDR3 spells CASSLGGTPGRDTQYF. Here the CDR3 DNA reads TGTGCCAGCAGCTTGGGTGGGACTCCCGGTCGCGATACGCAGTATTTT.

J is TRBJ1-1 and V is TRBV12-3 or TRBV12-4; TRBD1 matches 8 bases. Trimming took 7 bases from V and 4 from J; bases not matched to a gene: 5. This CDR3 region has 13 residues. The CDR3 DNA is TGTGCCAGCACCACGGACAGGGCCACTGAAGCTTTCTTT. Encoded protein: CASTTDRATEAFF.

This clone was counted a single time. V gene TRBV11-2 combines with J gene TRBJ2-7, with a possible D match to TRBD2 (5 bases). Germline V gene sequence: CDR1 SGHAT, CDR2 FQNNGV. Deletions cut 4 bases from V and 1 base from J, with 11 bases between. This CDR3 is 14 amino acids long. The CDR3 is CASSSGLQSYEQYV. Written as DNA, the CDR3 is TGTGCCAGCAGCTCTGGACTGCAGTCCTACGAGCAGTACGTC.

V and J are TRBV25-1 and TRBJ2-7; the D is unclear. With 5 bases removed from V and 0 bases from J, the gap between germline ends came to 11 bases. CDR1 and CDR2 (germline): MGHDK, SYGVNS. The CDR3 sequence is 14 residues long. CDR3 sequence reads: CASSPRFSSYEQYF. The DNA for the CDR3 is TGTGCCAGCAGTCCCAGGTTCAGCTCCTACGAGCAGTACTTC.

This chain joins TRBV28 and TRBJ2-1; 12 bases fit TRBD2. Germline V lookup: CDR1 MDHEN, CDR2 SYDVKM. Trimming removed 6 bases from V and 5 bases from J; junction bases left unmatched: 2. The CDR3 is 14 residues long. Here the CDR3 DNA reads TGTGCCAGCAGGAGACTAGCGGGGGACAATGAGCAGTTCTTC. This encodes CASRRLAGDNEQFF.

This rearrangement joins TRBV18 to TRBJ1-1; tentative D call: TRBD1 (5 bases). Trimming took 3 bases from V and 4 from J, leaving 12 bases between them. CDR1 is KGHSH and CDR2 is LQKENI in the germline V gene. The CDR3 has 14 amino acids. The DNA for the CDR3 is TGTGCCAGCTCACCCAGCGGGGGAGGCACTGAAGCTTTCTTT. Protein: CASSPSGGGTEAFF.

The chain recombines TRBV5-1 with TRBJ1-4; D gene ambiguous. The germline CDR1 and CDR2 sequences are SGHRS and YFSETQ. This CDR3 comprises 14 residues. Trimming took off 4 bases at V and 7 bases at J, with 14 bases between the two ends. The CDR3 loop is CASSTGRTSEKLFF. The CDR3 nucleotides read TGCGCCAGCAGCACGGGTCGAACATCTGAAAAACTGTTTTTT.

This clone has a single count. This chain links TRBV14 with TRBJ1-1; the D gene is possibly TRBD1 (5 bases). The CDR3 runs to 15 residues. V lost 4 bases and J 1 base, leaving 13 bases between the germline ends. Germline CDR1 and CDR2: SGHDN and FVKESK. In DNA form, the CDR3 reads TGTGCCAGCAGCCCCCGGACACTTACGAACACTGAAGCTTTCTTT. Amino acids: CASSPRTLTNTEAFF.

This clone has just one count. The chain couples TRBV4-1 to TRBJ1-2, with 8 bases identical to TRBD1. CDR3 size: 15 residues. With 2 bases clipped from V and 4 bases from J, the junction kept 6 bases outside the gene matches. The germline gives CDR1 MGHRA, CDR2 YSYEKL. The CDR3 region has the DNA TGCGCCAGCAGCCAATCCCAGGGGGCCCCCTATGGCTACACCTTC. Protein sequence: CASSQSQGAPYGYTF.

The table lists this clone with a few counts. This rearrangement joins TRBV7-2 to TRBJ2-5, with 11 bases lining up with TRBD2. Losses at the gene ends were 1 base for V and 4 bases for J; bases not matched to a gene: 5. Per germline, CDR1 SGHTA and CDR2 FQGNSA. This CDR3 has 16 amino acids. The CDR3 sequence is CASSLGASGGPETQYF. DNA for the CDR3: TGTGCCAGCAGCTTAGGGGCTAGCGGGGGGCCAGAGACCCAGTACTTC. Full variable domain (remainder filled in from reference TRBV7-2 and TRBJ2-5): GAGVSQSPSNKVTEKGKDVELRCDPISGHTALYWYRQSLGQGLEFLIYFQGNSAPDKSGLPSDRFSAERTGGSVSTLTIQRTQQEDSAVYLCASSLGASGGPETQYFGPGTRLLVL.

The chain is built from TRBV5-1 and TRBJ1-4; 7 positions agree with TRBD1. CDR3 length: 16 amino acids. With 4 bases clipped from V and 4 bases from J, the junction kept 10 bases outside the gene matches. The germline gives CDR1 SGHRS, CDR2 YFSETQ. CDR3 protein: CASSPKTGQSNEKLFF. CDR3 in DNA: TGCGCCAGCAGCCCGAAAACGGGACAGAGTAATGAAAAACTGTTTTTT.

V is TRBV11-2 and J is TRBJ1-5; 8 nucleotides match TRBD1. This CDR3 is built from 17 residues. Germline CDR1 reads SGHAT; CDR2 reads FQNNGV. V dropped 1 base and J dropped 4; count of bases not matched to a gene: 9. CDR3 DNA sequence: TGTGCCAGCAGCTTAGGGCAGACTGACAGGGGTAATCAGCCCCAGCATTTT. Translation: CASSLGQTDRGNQPQHF.

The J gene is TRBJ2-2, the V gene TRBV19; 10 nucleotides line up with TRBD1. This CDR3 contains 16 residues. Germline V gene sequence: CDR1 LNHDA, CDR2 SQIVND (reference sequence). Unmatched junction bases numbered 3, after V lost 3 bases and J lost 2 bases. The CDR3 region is CASSMPTGGNTGELFF. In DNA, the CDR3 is TGTGCCAGTAGTATGCCGACAGGGGGCAACACCGGGGAGCTGTTTTTT.

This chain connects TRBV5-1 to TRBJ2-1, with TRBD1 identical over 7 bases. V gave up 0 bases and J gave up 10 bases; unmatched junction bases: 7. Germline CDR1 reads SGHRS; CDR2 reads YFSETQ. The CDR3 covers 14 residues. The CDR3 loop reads CASSLVGQEDEQFF. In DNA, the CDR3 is TGCGCCAGCAGCTTGGTCGGACAGGAAGACGAGCAGTTCTTC.

CDR3: CASSKNREGEAFF. The CDR3 bases are TGTGCCAGCTCAAAAAACAGGGAGGGCGAAGCTTTCTTT. The rearrangement links TRBV18 to TRBJ1-1, with a weak D call TRBD1 (6 bases). Trimming took off 5 bases at V and 8 bases at J, with 15 bases between the two ends. The CDR3 consists of 13 residues. Germline V gene sequence: CDR1 KGHSH, CDR2 LQKENI.

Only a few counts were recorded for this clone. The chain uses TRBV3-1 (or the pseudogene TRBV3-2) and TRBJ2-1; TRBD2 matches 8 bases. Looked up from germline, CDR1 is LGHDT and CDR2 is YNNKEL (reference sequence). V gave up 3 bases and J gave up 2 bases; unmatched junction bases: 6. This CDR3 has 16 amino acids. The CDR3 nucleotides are TGTGCCAGCAGCCACCACGGGCGGGGGGCCTACAATGAGCAGTTCTTC. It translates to CASSHHGRGAYNEQFF.

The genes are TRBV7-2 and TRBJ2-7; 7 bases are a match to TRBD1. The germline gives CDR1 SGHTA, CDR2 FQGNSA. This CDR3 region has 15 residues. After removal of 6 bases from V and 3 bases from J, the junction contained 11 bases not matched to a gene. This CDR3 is CASSHPRDSHYEQYF. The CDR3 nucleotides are TGTGCCAGCAGTCACCCCCGGGACAGCCACTACGAGCAGTACTTC.

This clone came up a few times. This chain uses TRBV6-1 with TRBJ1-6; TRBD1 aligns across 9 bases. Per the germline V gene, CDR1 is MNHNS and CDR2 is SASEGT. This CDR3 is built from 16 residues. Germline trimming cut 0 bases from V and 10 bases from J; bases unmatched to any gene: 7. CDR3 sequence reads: CASSEAGQGFWSPLHF. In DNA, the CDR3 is TGTGCCAGCAGTGAAGCCGGACAGGGGTTTTGGTCACCCCTCCACTTT.

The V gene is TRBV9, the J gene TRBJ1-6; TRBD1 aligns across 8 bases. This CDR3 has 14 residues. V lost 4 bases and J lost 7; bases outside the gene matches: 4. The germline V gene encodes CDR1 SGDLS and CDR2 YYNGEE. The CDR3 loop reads CASSLGQENSPLHF. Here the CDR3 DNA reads TGTGCCAGCAGCTTGGGACAGGAGAATTCACCCCTCCACTTT.